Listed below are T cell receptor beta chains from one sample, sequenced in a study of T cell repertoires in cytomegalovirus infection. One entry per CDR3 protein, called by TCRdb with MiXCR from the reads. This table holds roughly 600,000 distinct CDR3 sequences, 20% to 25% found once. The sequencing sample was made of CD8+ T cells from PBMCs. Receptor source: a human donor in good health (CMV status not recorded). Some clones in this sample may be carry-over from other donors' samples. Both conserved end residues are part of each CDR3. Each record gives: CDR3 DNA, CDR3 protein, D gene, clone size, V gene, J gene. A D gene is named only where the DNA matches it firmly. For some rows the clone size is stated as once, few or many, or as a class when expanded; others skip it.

CDR3 DNA: TGTGCCAGTAGTCGTTCTAGCGGGGGCTCCTCCTACGAGCAGTACTTC
CDR3 protein: CASSRSSGGSSYEQYF
D gene: TRBD2
clone size: .
V gene: TRBV19
J gene: TRBJ2-7

CDR3 DNA: TGTGCCAGCAGCGCTCCGGGACAGGGACGGGTAAGCGGTGTCGGAGAGACCCAGTACTTC
CDR3 protein: CASSAPGQGRVSGVGETQYF
D gene: TRBD1
clone size: many
V gene: TRBV7-9
J gene: TRBJ2-5

CDR3 DNA: TGCAGCGCCACCGGGACAGCGAACACCGGGGAGCTGTTTTTT
CDR3 protein: CSATGTANTGELFF
D gene: TRBD1
clone size: few
V gene: TRBV29-1
J gene: TRBJ2-2

CDR3 DNA: TGTGCCAGCAGTTTATCCGGGGGAGGTCAGCCCCAGCATTTT
CDR3 protein: CASSLSGGGQPQHF
D gene: .
clone size: many
V gene: TRBV28
J gene: TRBJ1-5

CDR3 DNA: TGTGCCACCCGGAGTTGGGAGATTAACTATGGCTACACCTTC
CDR3 protein: CATRSWEINYGYTF
D gene: .
clone size: few
V gene: TRBV15
J gene: TRBJ1-2

CDR3 DNA: TGTGCCAGCAGCTCCACGGACAGGGGACTACCTTTGTCCACAGAAGCTTTCTTT
CDR3 protein: CASSSTDRGLPLSTEAFF
D gene: TRBD1
clone size: few
V gene: TRBV7-9
J gene: TRBJ1-1

CDR3 DNA: TGCGCCAGCAGCTTGGACAGGAAAACTGAAGCTTTCTTT
CDR3 protein: CASSLDRKTEAFF
D gene: .
clone size: few
V gene: TRBV5-1
J gene: TRBJ1-1

CDR3 DNA: TGTGCCAGCAGTTACCCCCCACAGGGAGGGTTCACTGAAGCTTTCTTT
CDR3 protein: CASSYPPQGGFTEAFF
D gene: .
clone size: many
V gene: TRBV6-2/TRBV6-3
J gene: TRBJ1-1

CDR3 DNA: TGCAGTGCCCCGACACACAGGGGGCTAAGCACAGATACGCAGTATTTT
CDR3 protein: CSAPTHRGLSTDTQYF
D gene: TRBD1
clone size: many
V gene: TRBV20-1
J gene: TRBJ2-3

CDR3 DNA: TGCGCCAGCAGCTTGGAGTGGGCCGACGGAGCTGAAGCTTTCTTT
CDR3 protein: CASSLEWADGAEAFF
D gene: .
clone size: .
V gene: TRBV5-1
J gene: TRBJ1-1

CDR3 DNA: TGTGCCAGCAGCCTGGGGGGGGACCGATACAATGAGCAGTTCTTC
CDR3 protein: CASSLGGDRYNEQFF
D gene: TRBD2
clone size: .
V gene: TRBV5-6
J gene: TRBJ2-1

CDR3 DNA: TGTGCCAGCAGCTTTAACAGGCGCTACTCTGGAAACACCATATATTTT
CDR3 protein: CASSFNRRYSGNTIYF
D gene: .
clone size: many
V gene: TRBV7-2
J gene: TRBJ1-3

CDR3 DNA: TGTGCCAACAGCCGACATACTAGCCAGAAGAGGGGCTACACCTTC
CDR3 protein: CANSRHTSQKRGYTF
D gene: .
clone size: .
V gene: TRBV7-3
J gene: TRBJ1-2

CDR3 DNA: TGTGCCAGCACCCCCGCCAGGGGCGATCAGCTGTTTTTT
CDR3 protein: CASTPARGDQLFF
D gene: .
clone size: many
V gene: TRBV5-4
J gene: TRBJ2-2

CDR3 DNA: TGTGCCACTAGCAGAGATCCCGAGTGGAACAACTATGGCTACACCTTC
CDR3 protein: CATSRDPEWNNYGYTF
D gene: .
clone size: few
V gene: TRBV15
J gene: TRBJ1-2

CDR3 DNA: TGTGCCAGCAGCTTTAAGGACCATCAGCCCCAGCATTTT
CDR3 protein: CASSFKDHQPQHF
D gene: .
clone size: .
V gene: TRBV11-2
J gene: TRBJ1-5

CDR3 DNA: TGTGCCAGCAGTTCACCGGGGCAGGGAGACTATGGCTACACCTTC
CDR3 protein: CASSSPGQGDYGYTF
D gene: .
clone size: .
V gene: TRBV28
J gene: TRBJ1-2

CDR3 DNA: TGTGCCAGCACCCTGGGGTGGACAGATGCGCAGTATTTT
CDR3 protein: CASTLGWTDAQYF
D gene: .
clone size: .
V gene: TRBV12-3/TRBV12-4
J gene: TRBJ2-3

CDR3 DNA: TGTGCCACCAGTGACCCGGGACTAGCGGCTCCCACAGATACGCAGTATTTT
CDR3 protein: CATSDPGLAAPTDTQYF
D gene: TRBD2
clone size: .
V gene: TRBV24-1
J gene: TRBJ2-3

CDR3 DNA: TGTGCCAGCAGCTTAGTCCGCGGGAAGAGGAATTCACCCCTCCACTTT
CDR3 protein: CASSLVRGKRNSPLHF
D gene: .
clone size: .
V gene: TRBV11-1
J gene: TRBJ1-6

CDR3 DNA: TGTGCCAGCAGTTCCGGGACCCAGCATTTT
CDR3 protein: CASSSGTQHF
D gene: .
clone size: few
V gene: TRBV28
J gene: TRBJ1-5

CDR3 DNA: TGCAGCGTGGCGACAGGGGCCCTCAATGAAAAACTGTTTTTT
CDR3 protein: CSVATGALNEKLFF
D gene: TRBD1
clone size: .
V gene: TRBV29-1
J gene: TRBJ1-4

CDR3 DNA: TGTGCCATCACGGATCCGGGATACAATGAGCAGTTCTTC
CDR3 protein: CAITDPGYNEQFF
D gene: .
clone size: few
V gene: TRBV2
J gene: TRBJ2-1

CDR3 DNA: TGTGCCAGCAGCTCAGGGGGGGCGGGTCAGCCCCAGCATTTT
CDR3 protein: CASSSGGAGQPQHF
D gene: TRBD1
clone size: many
V gene: TRBV7-6
J gene: TRBJ1-5

CDR3 DNA: TGTGCCAGCAGCTTTGGGGCTGGCGGCAATCAGCCCCAGCATTTT
CDR3 protein: CASSFGAGGNQPQHF
D gene: .
clone size: few
V gene: TRBV7-2
J gene: TRBJ1-5

CDR3 DNA: TGTGCCAGCAGTTTATACGGGGTGAACACTGAAGCTTTCTTT
CDR3 protein: CASSLYGVNTEAFF
D gene: .
clone size: few
V gene: TRBV27
J gene: TRBJ1-1

CDR3 DNA: TGTGCCAGCAGCTTTGAAACCGGGGAGCTGTTTTTT
CDR3 protein: CASSFETGELFF
D gene: .
clone size: many
V gene: TRBV7-9
J gene: TRBJ2-2

CDR3 DNA: TGTGCCAGCAGTTACGCCCAGAGTTGGCGTGAAGCTTTCTTT
CDR3 protein: CASSYAQSWREAFF
D gene: .
clone size: .
V gene: TRBV6-6
J gene: TRBJ1-1

CDR3 DNA: TGTGCCAGCGGTCCCGGGAGATACACAGATACGCAGTATTTT
CDR3 protein: CASGPGRYTDTQYF
D gene: .
clone size: .
V gene: TRBV6-2/TRBV6-3
J gene: TRBJ2-3

CDR3 DNA: TGTGCCAGCAGCCAGGCACATTCTTCTGACACTGAAGCTTTCTTT
CDR3 protein: CASSQAHSSDTEAFF
D gene: .
clone size: .
V gene: TRBV14
J gene: TRBJ1-1

CDR3 DNA: TGTGCCAGCAGTTACTTCCGGGGGACTGAAGCTTTCTTT
CDR3 protein: CASSYFRGTEAFF
D gene: .
clone size: .
V gene: TRBV6-2/TRBV6-3
J gene: TRBJ1-1

CDR3 DNA: TGTGCCAGCAGTTGGGGCCCTAACTATGGCTACACCTTC
CDR3 protein: CASSWGPNYGYTF
D gene: .
clone size: many
V gene: TRBV12-3/TRBV12-4
J gene: TRBJ1-2

CDR3 DNA: TGCAGCGTTTTAGGTGGGGCTGGAACTGAAGCTTTCTTT
CDR3 protein: CSVLGGAGTEAFF
D gene: .
clone size: few
V gene: TRBV29-1
J gene: TRBJ1-1

CDR3 DNA: TGCAGTGCTCGGATAGGCAGGGGCTATGAGCAGTTCTTC
CDR3 protein: CSARIGRGYEQFF
D gene: .
clone size: .
V gene: TRBV20-1
J gene: TRBJ2-1

CDR3 DNA: TGTGCCAGCAGCTTAGGAGGGACAGATCATGGCTACACCTTC
CDR3 protein: CASSLGGTDHGYTF
D gene: TRBD1
clone size: many
V gene: TRBV7-9
J gene: TRBJ1-2

CDR3 DNA: TGTGCCAGCAGCATCCACACCTACAATGAGCAGTTCTTC
CDR3 protein: CASSIHTYNEQFF
D gene: .
clone size: .
V gene: TRBV27
J gene: TRBJ2-1

CDR3 DNA: TGCAGTGCTAGAGACCTTTTGGGCCGGAACACTGAAGCTTTCTTT
CDR3 protein: CSARDLLGRNTEAFF
D gene: .
clone size: .
V gene: TRBV20-1
J gene: TRBJ1-1

CDR3 DNA: TGTGCCAGCAGCTGGGACAGGAGATACGAGCAGTACTTC
CDR3 protein: CASSWDRRYEQYF
D gene: TRBD1
clone size: .
V gene: TRBV6-2/TRBV6-3
J gene: TRBJ2-7